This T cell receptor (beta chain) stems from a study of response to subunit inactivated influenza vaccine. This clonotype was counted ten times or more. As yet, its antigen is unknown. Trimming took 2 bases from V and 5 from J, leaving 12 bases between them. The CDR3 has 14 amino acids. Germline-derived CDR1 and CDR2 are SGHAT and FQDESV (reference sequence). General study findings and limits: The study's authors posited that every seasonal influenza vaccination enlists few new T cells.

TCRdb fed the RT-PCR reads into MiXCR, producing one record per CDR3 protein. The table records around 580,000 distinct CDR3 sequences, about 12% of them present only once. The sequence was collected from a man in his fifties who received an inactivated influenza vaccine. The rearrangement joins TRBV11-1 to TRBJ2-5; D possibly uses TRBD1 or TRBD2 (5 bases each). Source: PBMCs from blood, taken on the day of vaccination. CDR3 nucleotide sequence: TGTGCCAGCAGCTTAACAGGACTCACTGAGACCCAGTACTTC. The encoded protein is CASSLTGLTETQYF.